What follows are 13 T cell receptor beta chains derived from one specimen sequenced in a study of control samples from healthy donors and cancer patients. The table came from immunoSEQ multiplex PCR; TCRdb's copy has only in-frame clones and leaves some out. The table includes about 75,000 clones, roughly 94% detected once. The sequenced sample was blood. These receptor sequences come from a woman in her forties in good health.

This clone appeared a single time. The J gene is TRBJ1-5, the V gene TRBV6-1; D gene uncertain. CDR3 size: 16 residues. Germline-derived CDR1 and CDR2 are MNHNS and SASEGT. V was clipped by 1 base and J by 2 bases, with 12 bases between them. This chain's CDR3 is CASSEGFKGGNQPQHF. CDR3 bases: TGTGCCAGCAGTGAAGGTTTCAAAGGAGGCAATCAGCCCCAGCATTTT.

This chain connects TRBV28 to TRBJ2-5; the D is unclear. V gave up 3 bases and J gave up 5 bases, with 10 bases separating them. This CDR3 has 13 residues. CDR1 MDHEN and CDR2 SYDVKM come from the germline V gene. The CDR3 sequence: CASSLGRLETQYF. CDR3 bases: TGTGCCAGCAGTTTGGGCCGGTTGGAGACCCAGTACTTC.

The table lists this clone with a count of one. The rearrangement uses TRBV9 and TRBJ1-1; D not resolved. V was pared by 0 bases and J by 0 bases, with 9 bases between. Looked up from germline, CDR1 is SGDLS and CDR2 is YYNGEE. CDR3 length equals 15 residues. For the CDR3, the DNA is TGTGCCAGCAGCGTAGACAGCTATATGAACACTGAAGCTTTCTTT. It yields the protein CASSVDSYMNTEAFF.

V is TRBV19 and J is TRBJ1-2; TRBD1 matches 10 bases. The ends lost 4 bases at V and 2 bases at J; junction bases unmatched: 7. The CDR3 contains 16 residues. Per germline, CDR1 LNHDA and CDR2 SQIVND (reference sequence). CDR3 amino acids: CASSTRQGAGNYGYTF. DNA for the CDR3: TGTGCCAGTAGTACAAGACAGGGGGCCGGCAACTATGGCTACACCTTC. The full variable domain, completed using reference TRBV19 and TRBJ1-2, is DGGITQSPKYLFRKEGQNVTLSCEQNLNHDAMYWYRQDPGQGLRLIYYSQIVNDFQKGDIAEGYSVSREKKESFPLTVTSAQKNPTAFYLCASSTRQGAGNYGYTFGSGTRLTVV.

The V gene is TRBV6-4, the J gene TRBJ1-1; D not certain. CDR1 and CDR2 from the germline V gene are MRHNA and SNTAGT. This CDR3 region has 13 residues. V shed 8 bases and J shed 1 base, with 11 bases lying between them. The CDR3 bases are TGTGCCAGCTCGATTGAAGAGAACACTGAAGCTTTCTTT. Protein sequence: CASSIEENTEAFF.

This chain links TRBV28 with TRBJ1-1; D call uncertain. The CDR3 runs 13 residues. V lost 6 bases, J lost 4 bases, and 12 bases lay in between. Germline V gene sequence: CDR1 MDHEN, CDR2 SYDVKM. CDR3 sequence reads: CASRWGLSTEAFF. The CDR3 coding sequence is TGTGCCAGCAGGTGGGGTTTGAGCACTGAAGCTTTCTTT. Full variable domain (remainder filled in from reference TRBV28 and TRBJ1-1): DVKVTQSSRYLVKRTGEKVFLECVQDMDHENMFWYRQDPGLGLRLIYFSYDVKMKEKGDIPEGYSVSREKKERFSLILESASTNQTSMYLCASRWGLSTEAFFGQGTRLTVV.

The chain couples TRBV10-3 to TRBJ1-4; unclear D gene. This CDR3 is built from 12 residues. The V and J ends lost 2 bases and 7 bases respectively, with 5 bases between them. Germline CDR1 and CDR2: ENHRY and SYGVKD. CDR3 sequence: CAISEHGEKLFF. In DNA, the CDR3 is TGTGCCATCAGTGAGCACGGTGAAAAACTGTTTTTT.

The rearrangement uses TRBV20-1 and TRBJ2-1, with 8 bases fitting TRBD2. Germline loops: CDR1 DFQATT, CDR2 SNEGSKA (reference sequence). This CDR3 region has 13 residues. V shed 3 bases, J shed 6 bases, and the junction held 4 bases outside the gene matches. CDR3 sequence reads: CSASPGGGNEQFF. The DNA for the CDR3 is TGCAGTGCTAGTCCCGGGGGGGGCAATGAGCAGTTCTTC.

V and J are TRBV10-3 and TRBJ2-2; D is perhaps TRBD1 (5 bases). Per germline, CDR1 ENHRY and CDR2 SYGVKD. The length of the CDR3 is 15 residues. V lost 4 bases to trimming and J lost 2 bases, with 11 bases between them. CDR3 residues: CAISGGSLNTGELFF. The CDR3 DNA sequence: TGTGCCATCAGTGGGGGCAGCTTAAACACCGGGGAGCTGTTTTTT.

The chain has TRBV5-6 and TRBJ1-4, with unresolved D. This CDR3 contains 15 residues. Per germline, CDR1 SGHDT and CDR2 YYEEEE. Trimming took 0 bases from V and 0 from J, leaving 6 bases between them. The CDR3 spells CASSLAGATNEKLFF. The CDR3 coding sequence is TGTGCCAGCAGCTTGGCGGGTGCAACTAATGAAAAACTGTTTTTT.

The V gene is TRBV13, the J gene TRBJ1-1, with D unresolved. V was pared by 11 bases and J by 4 bases, with 17 bases between. The germline V gene has CDR1 PRHDT and CDR2 FYEKMQ (reference sequence). The CDR3 length is 13 residues. CDR3 nucleotides: TGTGCCGGAAGGGAAGGGCTGGCCACTGAAGCTTTCTTT. Translated, it gives CAGREGLATEAFF.

The chain recombines TRBV7-9 with TRBJ1-2; D possibly corresponds to TRBD1 (5 bases). Germline CDR1 reads SEHNR; CDR2 reads FQNEAQ (reference sequence). The CDR3 length is 14 residues. V was cut by 5 bases and J by 2 bases, with 12 bases left in between. The CDR3 region has the DNA TGTGCCAGCAGCGCAGGGACGGGAAACTATGGCTACACCTTC. This translates into CASSAGTGNYGYTF.

The V gene is TRBV16, the J gene TRBJ1-1, with D unresolved. CDR1 is KGHSY, CDR2 FQNENV, per germline. V gave up 10 bases and J gave up 0 bases, with 12 bases separating them. This CDR3 has 13 residues. The CDR3: CANLRALNTEAFF. The CDR3 DNA follows: TGTGCCAACCTTAGAGCCTTGAACACTGAAGCTTTCTTT.